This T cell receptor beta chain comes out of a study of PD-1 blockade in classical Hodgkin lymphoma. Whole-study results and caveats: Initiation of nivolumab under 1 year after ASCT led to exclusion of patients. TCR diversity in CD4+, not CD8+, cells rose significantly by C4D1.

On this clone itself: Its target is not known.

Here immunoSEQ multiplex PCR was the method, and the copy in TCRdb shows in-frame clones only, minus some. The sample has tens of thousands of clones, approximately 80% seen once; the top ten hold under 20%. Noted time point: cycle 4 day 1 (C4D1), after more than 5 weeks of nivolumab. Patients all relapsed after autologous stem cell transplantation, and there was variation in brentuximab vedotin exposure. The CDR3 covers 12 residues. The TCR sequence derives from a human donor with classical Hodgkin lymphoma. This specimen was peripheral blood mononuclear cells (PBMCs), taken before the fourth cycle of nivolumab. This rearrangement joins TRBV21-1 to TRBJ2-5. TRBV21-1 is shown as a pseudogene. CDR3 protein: CASSKGPETQYF. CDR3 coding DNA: TGTGCCAGCAGCAAAGGTCCAGAGACCCAGTACTTC.